The present TCR beta chain was sequenced within a study of blood T cell repertoires in COVID-19. The wider study: The United States, Italy and Spain provided the acute and convalescent COVID-19 samples. PBMCs, B-cell-depleted T cells, or T cells were the source of the cDNA or gDNA that made up the material.

In the source study's methods: Cell counts per sample came from amplifying reference gene primers. TCRdb's table, derived via immunoSEQ multiplex PCR, lists solely in-frame clones and lacks some. For V, J and clone size, that table is used; D and trimming come from the DNA. The table records fewer than 300,000 clones, approximately 82% of them present only once. The germline V gene has CDR1 MGHDK and CDR2 SYGVNS. The ends lost 3 bases at V and 3 bases at J; junction bases unmatched: 3. The CDR3 sequence is 15 residues long. This receptor was taken from a woman aged 70-85 years with active or convalescent COVID-19. Sequenced: peripheral blood. The chain uses TRBV25-1 and TRBJ1-4, with 8 positions matching TRBD1. CDR3 DNA: TGTGCCAGCAGTGATCCAGGGGGCTCTAATGAAAAACTGTTTTTT. Its translation is CASSDPGGSNEKLFF.